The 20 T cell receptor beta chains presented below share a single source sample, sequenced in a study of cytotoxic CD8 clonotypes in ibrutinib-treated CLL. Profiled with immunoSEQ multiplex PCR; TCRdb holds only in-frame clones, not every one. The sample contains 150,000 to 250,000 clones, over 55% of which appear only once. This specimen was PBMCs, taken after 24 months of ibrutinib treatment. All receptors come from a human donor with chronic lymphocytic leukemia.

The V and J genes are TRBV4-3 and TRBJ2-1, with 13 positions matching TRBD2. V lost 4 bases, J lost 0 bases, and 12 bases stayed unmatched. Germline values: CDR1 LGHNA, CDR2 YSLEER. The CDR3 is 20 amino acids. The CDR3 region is CASSPKTSGRPYSSYNEQFF. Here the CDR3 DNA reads TGCGCCAGCAGCCCAAAGACTAGCGGGAGGCCTTACAGCTCCTACAATGAGCAGTTCTTC.

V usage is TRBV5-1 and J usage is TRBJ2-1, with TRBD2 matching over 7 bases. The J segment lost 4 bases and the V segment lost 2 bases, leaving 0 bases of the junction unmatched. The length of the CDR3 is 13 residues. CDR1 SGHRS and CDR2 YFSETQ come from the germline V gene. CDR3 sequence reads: CASSFSGYNEQFF. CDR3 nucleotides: TGCGCCAGCAGCTTTAGCGGGTACAATGAGCAGTTCTTC.

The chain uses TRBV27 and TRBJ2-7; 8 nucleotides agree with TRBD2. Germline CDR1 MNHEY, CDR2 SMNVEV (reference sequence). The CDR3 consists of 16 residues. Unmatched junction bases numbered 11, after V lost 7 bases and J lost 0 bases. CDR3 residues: CASNPGGWSSSYEQYF. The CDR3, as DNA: TGTGCCAGCAACCCGGGGGGGTGGTCAAGCTCCTACGAGCAGTACTTC.

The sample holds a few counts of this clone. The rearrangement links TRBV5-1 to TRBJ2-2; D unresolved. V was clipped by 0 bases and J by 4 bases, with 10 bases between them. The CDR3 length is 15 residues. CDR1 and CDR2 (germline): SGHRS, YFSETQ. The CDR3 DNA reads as TGCGCCAGCAGCTTGGTGTGGTTGGGCACCGGGGAGCTGTTTTTT. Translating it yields CASSLVWLGTGELFF.

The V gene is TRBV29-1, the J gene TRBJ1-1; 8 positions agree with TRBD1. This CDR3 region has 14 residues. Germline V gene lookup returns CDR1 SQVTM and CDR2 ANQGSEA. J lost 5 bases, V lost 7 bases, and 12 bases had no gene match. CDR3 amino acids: CSGGDRMVVTEAFF. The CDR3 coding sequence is TGCAGCGGTGGGGACAGGATGGTTGTTACTGAAGCTTTCTTT.

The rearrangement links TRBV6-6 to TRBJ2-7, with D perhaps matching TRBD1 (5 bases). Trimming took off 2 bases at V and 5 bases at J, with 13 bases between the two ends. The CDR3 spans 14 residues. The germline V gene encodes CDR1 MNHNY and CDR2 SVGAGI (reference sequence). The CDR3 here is CASSYSDSRHEQYF. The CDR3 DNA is TGTGCCAGCAGTTACAGCGACAGCCGTCACGAGCAGTACTTC.

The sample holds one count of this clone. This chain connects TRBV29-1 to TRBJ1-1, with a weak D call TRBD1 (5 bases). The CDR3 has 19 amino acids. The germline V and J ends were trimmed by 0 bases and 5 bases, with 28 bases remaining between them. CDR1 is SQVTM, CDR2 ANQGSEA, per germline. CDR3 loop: CSVEDRTYGTANLGTEAFF. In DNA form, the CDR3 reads TGCAGCGTTGAAGATCGAACTTATGGGACCGCAAACCTGGGGACTGAAGCTTTCTTT.

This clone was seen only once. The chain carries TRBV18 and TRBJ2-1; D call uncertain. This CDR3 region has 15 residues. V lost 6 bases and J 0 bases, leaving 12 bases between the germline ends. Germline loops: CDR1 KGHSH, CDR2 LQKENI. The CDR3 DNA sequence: TGTGCCAGCTCCACGACGGAGAGCTCCTACAATGAGCAGTTCTTC. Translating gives CASSTTESSYNEQFF.

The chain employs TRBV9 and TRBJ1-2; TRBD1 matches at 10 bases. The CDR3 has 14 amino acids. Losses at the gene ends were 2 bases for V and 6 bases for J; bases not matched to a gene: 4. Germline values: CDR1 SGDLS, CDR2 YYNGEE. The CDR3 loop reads CASSVGQGVDGYTF. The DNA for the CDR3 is TGTGCCAGCAGCGTCGGACAGGGGGTAGATGGCTACACCTTC.

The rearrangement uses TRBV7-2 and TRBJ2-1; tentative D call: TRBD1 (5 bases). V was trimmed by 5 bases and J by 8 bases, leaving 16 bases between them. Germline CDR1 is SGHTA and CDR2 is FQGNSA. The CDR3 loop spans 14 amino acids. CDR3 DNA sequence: TGTGCCAGCAGCCCCGAGACAGCGTGGGATGAGCAGTTCTTC. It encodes CASSPETAWDEQFF. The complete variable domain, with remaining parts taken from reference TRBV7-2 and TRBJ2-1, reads GAGVSQSPSNKVTEKGKDVELRCDPISGHTALYWYRQSLGQGLEFLIYFQGNSAPDKSGLPSDRFSAERTGGSVSTLTIQRTQQEDSAVYLCASSPETAWDEQFFGPGTRLTVL.

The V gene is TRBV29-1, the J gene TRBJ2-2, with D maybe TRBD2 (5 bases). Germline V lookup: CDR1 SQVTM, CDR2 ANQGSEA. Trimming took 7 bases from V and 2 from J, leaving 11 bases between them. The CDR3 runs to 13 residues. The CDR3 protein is CSARTGNTGELFF. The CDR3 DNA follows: TGCAGCGCGAGGACGGGAAACACCGGGGAGCTGTTTTTT.

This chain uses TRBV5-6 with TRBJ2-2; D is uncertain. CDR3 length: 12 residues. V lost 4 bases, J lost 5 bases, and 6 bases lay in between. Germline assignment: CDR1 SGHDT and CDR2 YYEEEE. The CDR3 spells CASSMRTGELFF. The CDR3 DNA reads TGTGCCAGCAGCATGCGAACCGGGGAGCTGTTTTTT.

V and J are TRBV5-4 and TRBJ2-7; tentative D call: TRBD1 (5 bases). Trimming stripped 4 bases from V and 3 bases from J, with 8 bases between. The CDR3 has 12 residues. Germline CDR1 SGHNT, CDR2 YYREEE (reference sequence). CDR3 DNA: TGTGCCAGCAGCACAGGAAGCTACGAGCAGTACTTC. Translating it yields CASSTGSYEQYF.

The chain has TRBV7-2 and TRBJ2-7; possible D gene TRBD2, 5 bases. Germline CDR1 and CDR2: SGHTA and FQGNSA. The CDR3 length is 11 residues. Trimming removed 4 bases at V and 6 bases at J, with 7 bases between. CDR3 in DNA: TGTGCCAGCAGCTCCGGAGGCGAGCAGTACTTC. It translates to CASSSGGEQYF. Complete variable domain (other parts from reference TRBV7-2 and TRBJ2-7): GAGVSQSPSNKVTEKGKDVELRCDPISGHTALYWYRQSLGQGLEFLIYFQGNSAPDKSGLPSDRFSAERTGGSVSTLTIQRTQQEDSAVYLCASSSGGEQYFGPGTRLTVT.

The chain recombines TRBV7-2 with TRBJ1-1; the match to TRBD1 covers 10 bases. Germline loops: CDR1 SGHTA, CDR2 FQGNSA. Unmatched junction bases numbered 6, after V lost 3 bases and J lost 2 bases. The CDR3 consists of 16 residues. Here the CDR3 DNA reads TGTGCCAGCAGCTTCGGGGACAGGGGTGGTAACACTGAAGCTTTCTTT. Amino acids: CASSFGDRGGNTEAFF.

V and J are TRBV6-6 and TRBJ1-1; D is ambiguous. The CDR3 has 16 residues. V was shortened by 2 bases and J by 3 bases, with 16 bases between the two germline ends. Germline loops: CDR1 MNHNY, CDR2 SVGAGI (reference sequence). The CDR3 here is CASSYGPLREDTEAFF. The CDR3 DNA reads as TGTGCCAGCAGTTACGGGCCCCTTCGAGAGGACACTGAAGCTTTCTTT.

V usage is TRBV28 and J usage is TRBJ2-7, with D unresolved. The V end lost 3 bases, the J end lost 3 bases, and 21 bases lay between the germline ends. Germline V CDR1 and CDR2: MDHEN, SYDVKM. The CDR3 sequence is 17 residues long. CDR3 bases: TGTGCCAGCAGTTTTGGTCCCCTGGACGACCTTTACTACGAGCAGTACTTC. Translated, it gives CASSFGPLDDLYYEQYF.

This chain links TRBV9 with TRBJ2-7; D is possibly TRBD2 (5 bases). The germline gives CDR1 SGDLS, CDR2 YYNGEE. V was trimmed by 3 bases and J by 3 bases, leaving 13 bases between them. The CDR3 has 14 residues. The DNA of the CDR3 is TGTGCCAGCAGCGCAGGCCCCGGAGGCTACGAGCAGTACTTC. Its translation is CASSAGPGGYEQYF.

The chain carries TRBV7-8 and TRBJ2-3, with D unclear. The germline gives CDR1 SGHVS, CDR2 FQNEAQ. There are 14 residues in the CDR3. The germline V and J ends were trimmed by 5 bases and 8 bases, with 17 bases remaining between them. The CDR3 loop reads CASSLQLEPTTQYF. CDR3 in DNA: TGTGCCAGCAGCCTGCAACTGGAGCCCACTACGCAGTATTTT. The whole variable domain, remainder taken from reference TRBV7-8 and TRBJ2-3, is GAGVSQSPRYKVAKRGQDVALRCDPISGHVSLFWYQQALGQGPEFLTYFQNEAQLDKSGLPSDRFFAERPEGSVSTLKIQRTQQEDSAVYLCASSLQLEPTTQYFGPGTRLTVL.

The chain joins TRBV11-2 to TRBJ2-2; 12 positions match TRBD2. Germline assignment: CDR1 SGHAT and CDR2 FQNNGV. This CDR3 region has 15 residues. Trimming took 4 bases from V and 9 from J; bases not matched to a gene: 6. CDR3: CASSSRTSGTRELFF. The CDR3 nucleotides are TGTGCCAGCAGCTCGCGGACTAGCGGGACCAGGGAGCTGTTTTTT.